Below are 30 T cell receptor beta chains sequenced from a single sample in a study of type 1 regulatory T cells. Each CDR3 protein is one row after TCRdb ran MiXCR on the reads. The repertoire holds about 100,000 distinct CDR3 sequences, with roughly 31% as singletons. Sequenced material: CD4+ T cells, either the whole sample or a sorted fraction (not recorded which). Receptors originate from a human donor in good health.

This clonotype came up a few times. The rearrangement uses TRBV3-1 and TRBJ2-2, with D hard to call. CDR3 length equals 12 residues. Trimming left V 6 bases short and J 4 bases short, with 6 bases between. The germline gives CDR1 LGHDT, CDR2 YNNKEL (reference sequence). CDR3: CASRRPTGELFF. In DNA, the CDR3 is TGTGCCAGCAGGCGGCCCACCGGGGAGCTGTTTTTT.

The sample holds a few counts of this clonotype. The CDR3 region has the DNA TGTGCCAGCAGCTACGGACCACCCGGGGGCACAGATACGCAGTATTTT. Protein product: CASSYGPPGGTDTQYF. The chain carries TRBV6-5 and TRBJ2-3, with D perhaps matching TRBD2 (5 bases). The CDR3 length is 16 residues. Looked up from germline, CDR1 is MNHEY and CDR2 is SVGAGI. The V and J ends lost 6 bases and 1 base respectively, with 17 bases between them.

The genes are TRBV29-1 and TRBJ2-4, with D perhaps matching TRBD1 or TRBD2 (5 bases each). V was trimmed by 3 bases and J by 7 bases, leaving 10 bases between them. The CDR3 runs 12 residues. Germline CDR1 SQVTM, CDR2 ANQGSEA. The CDR3 bases are TGCAGCGTTGAGGGGACGGGGAACATTCAGTACTTC. The encoded protein is CSVEGTGNIQYF.

The chain joins TRBV18 to TRBJ1-1, with D perhaps TRBD1 (5 bases). Germline V gene sequence: CDR1 KGHSH, CDR2 LQKENI. There are 14 residues in the CDR3. Trimming removed 3 bases from V and 4 bases from J, with 12 bases in between. CDR3 region: CASSPEGLSTEAFF. The CDR3 region has the DNA TGTGCCAGCTCACCGGAGGGGCTGTCCACTGAAGCTTTCTTT.

The chain uses TRBV4-3 and TRBJ2-1; no reliable D call. Deletions cut 0 bases from V and 4 bases from J, with 19 bases between. Germline assignment: CDR1 LGHNA and CDR2 YSLEER. The CDR3 contains 18 residues. The CDR3 spells CASSQDYRQNRIYNEQFF. CDR3 DNA sequence: TGCGCCAGCAGCCAAGATTATCGGCAGAACAGAATATACAATGAGCAGTTCTTC.

V is TRBV20-1 and J is TRBJ2-7; 7 positions match TRBD2. The germline V gene encodes CDR1 DFQATT and CDR2 SNEGSKA (reference sequence). The CDR3 has 13 amino acids. The V and J ends lost 4 bases and 6 bases, in that order; junction bases with no gene match: 9. The CDR3 coding sequence is TGCAGTGCTACAACTAGCGACTGGGGCGAGCAGTACTTC. It specifies CSATTSDWGEQYF.

This clonotype has a handful of counts. The V gene is TRBV10-3, the J gene TRBJ2-1; 9 bases match TRBD1. The V gene end was trimmed by 10 bases and the J gene end by 9 bases; junction bases not matched to a gene: 7. Germline loops: CDR1 ENHRY, CDR2 SYGVKD. This CDR3 is 12 amino acids long. CDR3 nucleotides: TGTGCCAGTCTACAGGGGGCGGGTGAGCAGTTCTTC. Its protein product is CASLQGAGEQFF.

In this sample, this clonotype turned up many times. The J gene is TRBJ2-1, the V gene TRBV12-3 or TRBV12-4; a possible D gene is TRBD1 (6 bases). The CDR3 runs 14 residues. V was pared by 4 bases and J by 5 bases, with 12 bases between. CDR3 bases: TGTGCCAGCAGTTGGGGACATTCCGACAATGAGCAGTTCTTC. Amino acid sequence: CASSWGHSDNEQFF.

The chain joins TRBV5-4 to TRBJ2-2; possibly TRBD2 for D (6 bases). This CDR3 contains 16 residues. Germline CDR1 reads SGHNT; CDR2 reads YYREEE (reference sequence). Between the trimmed V and J ends, which lost 4 bases and 5 bases, there was a span of 18 bases. The CDR3, as DNA: TGTGCCAGCAGCCGTGTCGCCGGGGGTGGGACCGGGGAGCTGTTTTTT. Its translation: CASSRVAGGGTGELFF.

This clonotype was found a few times. This chain connects TRBV20-1 to TRBJ2-5, with TRBD2 identical over 12 bases. Per germline, CDR1 DFQATT and CDR2 SNEGSKA (reference sequence). V was clipped by 4 bases and J by 2 bases; unmatched bases: 5. The CDR3 length is 15 residues. The CDR3 sequence: CSATGLAGQQETQYF. The CDR3 DNA is TGCAGTGCTACCGGACTAGCGGGGCAACAAGAGACCCAGTACTTC.

This sequence joins TRBV5-1 and TRBJ1-1; 9 positions match TRBD1. This CDR3 contains 22 residues. Germline loops: CDR1 SGHRS, CDR2 YFSETQ. V dropped 4 bases and J dropped 0; count of bases not matched to a gene: 25. CDR3 amino acids: CASSRSFQGQGIFSNMNTEAFF. CDR3 DNA sequence: TGCGCCAGCAGCCGAAGCTTTCAGGGACAGGGTATTTTTTCGAACATGAACACTGAAGCTTTCTTT.

This clonotype occurred many times. The chain joins TRBV2 to TRBJ2-1; D might be TRBD1 (6 bases). The CDR3 is made up of 14 amino acids. The V end was cut by 6 bases, the J end by 9 bases, with 18 bases between. The germline CDR1 and CDR2 sequences are SNHLY and FYNNEI. The CDR3: CASRVQGPSSEQFF. CDR3 in DNA: TGTGCCAGCAGGGTACAGGGCCCGAGTAGTGAGCAGTTCTTC. Full variable domain (remainder filled in from reference TRBV2 and TRBJ2-1): EPEVTQTPSHQVTQMGQEVILRCVPISNHLYFYWYRQILGQKVEFLVSFYNNEISEKSEIFDDQFSVERPDGSNFTLKIRSTKLEDSAMYFCASRVQGPSSEQFFGPGTRLTVL.

V usage is TRBV5-1 and J usage is TRBJ1-4, with a weak D call TRBD1 (5 bases). Trimming left V 5 bases short and J 6 bases short, with 11 bases between. The CDR3 has 13 amino acids. Germline-derived CDR1 and CDR2 are SGHRS and YFSETQ. The CDR3 DNA is TGCGCCAGCAGGAATCGAGGGGATGAAAAACTGTTTTTT. Translation gives CASRNRGDEKLFF.

There are many counts of this clonotype. At one boundary the junction diverges from the germline segment, which might be a read error. This chain joins TRBV5-1 and TRBJ2-1; 8 positions agree with TRBD2. This CDR3 contains 13 residues. Looked up from germline, CDR1 is SGHRS and CDR2 is YFSETQ. In nucleotides, the CDR3 is TGTGCCAGCAGCTTGCTAGCGGGCGGTGAGCAGTTCTTC. Translation: CASSLLAGGEQFF. The full variable domain, completed using reference TRBV5-1 and TRBJ2-1, is KAGVTQTPRYLIKTRGQQVTLSCSPISGHRSVSWYQQTPGQGLQFLFEYFSETQRNKGNFPGRFSGRQFSNSRSEMNVSTLELGDSALYLCASSLLAGGEQFFGPGTRLTVL.

The chain combines TRBV29-1 with TRBJ2-7, with D possibly matching TRBD2 (5 bases). The CDR3 is made up of 10 amino acids. Germline V gene sequence: CDR1 SQVTM, CDR2 ANQGSEA. Trimming removed 6 bases from V and 12 bases from J, with 15 bases in between. CDR3: CSVLRGRLYF. The CDR3 DNA reads as TGCAGCGTCCTCAGAGGGCGACTGTACTTC.

This chain connects TRBV6-6 to TRBJ2-1; D gene unclear. V lost 8 bases and J lost 4, with 18 bases in between. This CDR3 spans 15 amino acids. Per the germline V gene, CDR1 is MNHNY and CDR2 is SVGAGI (reference sequence). CDR3 loop: CASGYGSPSYNEQFF. In DNA, the CDR3 is TGTGCCAGCGGATACGGTTCACCTAGTTACAATGAGCAGTTCTTC.

The sample holds a few counts of this clonotype. The chain carries TRBV11-2 and TRBJ1-1; the match to TRBD1 covers 7 bases. The CDR3 covers 14 residues. In germline, CDR1 is SGHAT, CDR2 FQNNGV. The V gene end was trimmed by 4 bases and the J gene end by 6 bases; junction bases not matched to a gene: 8. CDR3 in DNA: TGTGCCAGCAGCTCCACAGGGGTTGTTGCTGAAGCTTTCTTT. It yields the protein CASSSTGVVAEAFF.

This clonotype came up a few times. The chain combines TRBV27 with TRBJ1-2; D gene unclear. The ends were cut back, 8 bases at V and 3 bases at J, with 13 bases in the middle. CDR1 is MNHEY and CDR2 is SMNVEV in the germline V gene (reference sequence). The CDR3 length is 13 residues. The CDR3, as DNA: TGTGCCAGCGGGAGGAATAGGGACTATGGCTACACCTTC. Translated, it gives CASGRNRDYGYTF.

This chain joins TRBV20-1 and TRBJ2-1; 10 nucleotides agree with TRBD2. This CDR3 has 17 amino acids. Trimming removed 0 bases from V and 6 bases from J; junction bases left unmatched: 11. Germline CDR1 reads DFQATT; CDR2 reads SNEGSKA (reference sequence). The CDR3 DNA sequence: TGCAGTGCTAGAGATGTAGGCCTAGCGGGAGCGCTCAATGAGCAGTTCTTC. This encodes CSARDVGLAGALNEQFF.

The chain joins TRBV3-1 to TRBJ1-4; D call uncertain. This CDR3 contains 13 residues. The germline V gene encodes CDR1 LGHDT and CDR2 YNNKEL (reference sequence). The V end lost 4 bases, the J end lost 8 bases, and 11 bases lay between the germline ends. The CDR3: CASSPETTEKLFF. The CDR3 DNA follows: TGTGCCAGCAGCCCCGAGACTACCGAAAAACTGTTTTTT.

The V call is TRBV7-2, the J call TRBJ1-5, with 7 bases that match TRBD1. V shed 0 bases and J 4 bases; nucleotides not matched to a gene: 3. This CDR3 spans 15 amino acids. Germline V gene data show CDR1 as SGHTA and CDR2 as FQGNSA. The CDR3 sequence: CASSLAGTVNQPQHF. The CDR3 DNA reads as TGTGCCAGCAGCTTAGCCGGGACAGTAAATCAGCCCCAGCATTTT.

This clonotype came up once. DNA of the CDR3: TGTGCCACCAGTTCAACAGGGGTCGGTCAGCCCCAGCATTTT. Translated: CATSSTGVGQPQHF. V gene TRBV24-1 combines with J gene TRBJ1-5; 7 bases fit TRBD1. This CDR3 is built from 14 residues. Trimming cost V 6 bases and J 6 bases; bases outside gene matches: 7. In germline, CDR1 is KGHDR, CDR2 SFDVKD.

On this clonotype itself: The germline gene is not matched at one end of the junction; a read error may be the cause. V gene TRBV20-1 combines with J gene TRBJ2-3, with TRBD2 matching over 11 bases. In germline, CDR1 is DFQATT, CDR2 SNEGSKA (reference sequence). The CDR3 covers 12 residues. The chain's CDR3 is CTGTSGTDTRYF. CDR3 nucleotides: TGCACCGGGACTAGCGGCACAGATACGCGGTATTTT.

This chain joins TRBV7-9 and TRBJ2-7; TRBD1 matches 10 bases. Germline V gives CDR1 SEHNR, CDR2 FQNEAQ (reference sequence). CDR3 length: 16 amino acids. Germline trimming cut 8 bases from V and 2 bases from J; bases unmatched to any gene: 12. The CDR3 DNA reads TGTGCCAGCGGAAGGGGGGGGACAGGGGTACCCTACGAGCAGTACTTC. Protein: CASGRGGTGVPYEQYF. The variable domain in full, completed from reference TRBV7-9 and TRBJ2-7, reads DTGVSQNPRHKITKRGQNVTFRCDPISEHNRLYWYRQTLGQGPEFLTYFQNEAQLEKSRLLSDRFSAERPKGSFSTLEIQRTEQGDSAMYLCASGRGGTGVPYEQYFGPGTRLTVT.

This clonotype was found a few times. CDR3 nucleotides: TGTGCCAGCAGGATCGCACTCGGGACTAGCGGGATAAAGGAAGAGACCCAGTACTTC. Protein product: CASRIALGTSGIKEETQYF. This chain uses TRBV12-3 or TRBV12-4 with TRBJ2-5, with 13 nucleotides matching TRBD2. The CDR3 totals 19 residues. Unmatched junction bases numbered 16, after V lost 6 bases and J lost 3 bases.

This clonotype was observed a few times. Lacking the conserved final phenylalanine or tryptophan, this CDR3 likely reflects a read error. This sequence joins TRBV10-1 and TRBJ2-1; D perhaps matches TRBD2 (6 bases). Per germline, CDR1 WNHNN and CDR2 SYGVQD (reference sequence). This CDR3 has 17 residues. V dropped 5 bases and J dropped 0 bases, with 17 bases sitting between them. The CDR3 loop is CASSLHGGRSSYNEQFI. CDR3 in DNA: TGCGCCAGCAGTTTGCACGGGGGTCGCAGCTCCTACAATGAGCAGTTCATC.

In its sample, this clonotype was seen a few times. The chain carries TRBV3-1 and TRBJ2-5; 8 bases fit TRBD2. The CDR3 length is 16 residues. Germline V gives CDR1 LGHDT, CDR2 YNNKEL (reference sequence). V dropped 0 bases and J dropped 1; count of bases not matched to a gene: 4. CDR3 sequence (DNA): TGTGCCAGCAGCCAAGAGAGGAGCGGGAGCCAAGAGACCCAGTACTTC. Translating it yields CASSQERSGSQETQYF.

This clonotype turned up a few times. The rearrangement joins TRBV5-6 to TRBJ2-2; D uncertain. The germline V gene has CDR1 SGHDT and CDR2 YYEEEE. The CDR3 has 13 residues. V lost 0 bases and J 6 bases, leaving 6 bases between the germline ends. The CDR3 nucleotides are TGTGCCAGCAGCTTGGTTGTGTCCGGGGAGCTGTTTTTT. Residues: CASSLVVSGELFF. The whole variable domain, remainder taken from reference TRBV5-6 and TRBJ2-2, is DAGVTQSPTHLIKTRGQQVTLRCSPKSGHDTVSWYQQALGQGPQFIFQYYEEEERQRGNFPDRFSGHQFPNYSSELNVNALLLGDSALYLCASSLVVSGELFFGEGSRLTVL.

This clonotype has only a few counts. The chain links TRBV10-1 to TRBJ2-7, with 9 nucleotides matching TRBD2. The length of the CDR3 is 13 residues. CDR1 is WNHNN and CDR2 is SYGVQD in the germline V gene (reference sequence). Unmatched junction bases numbered 0, after V lost 5 bases and J lost 1 base. CDR3 protein: CASSSGRSYEQYF. CDR3 coding DNA: TGCGCCAGCAGTAGCGGGAGGTCCTACGAGCAGTACTTC.

The chain has TRBV12-5 and TRBJ1-5, with 8 bases matching TRBD1. Germline-derived CDR1 and CDR2 are LGHNT and FRNRAP. The CDR3 has 16 residues. With V trimmed by 6 bases and J by 3 bases, 10 bases remained unmatched. This CDR3 is CASGPEDRAFNQPQHF. CDR3 sequence (DNA): TGTGCTAGTGGCCCTGAGGACAGGGCCTTCAATCAGCCCCAGCATTTT.